There are many counts of the clone carrying this T cell receptor beta chain. Its antigen is currently unknown. CDR1 is SEHNR and CDR2 is FQNEAQ in the germline V gene (reference sequence). The CDR3 has 15 amino acids. V dropped 5 bases and J dropped 0; count of bases not matched to a gene: 6. This sample was included in a study of T cell repertoires in cytomegalovirus infection. Study-wide results and limits: It was HLA-C-restricted CMV-specific TCR beta clonotypes that dominated the response ex vivo.

One entry per CDR3 protein, called by TCRdb with MiXCR from the reads. There are over 250,000 distinct CDR3 sequences in the sample; around 20% occur only once, and roughly 19% lies in the top ten. This TCR was sampled from a human donor in good health (CMV status not recorded). Some clones in this sample may be carry-over from other donors' samples. The sequencing here drew on cultured PBMCs, taken from culture after CMV antigen stimulation. V is TRBV7-9 and J is TRBJ1-1; 7 nucleotides align to TRBD1. The CDR3 reads CASSPWDSMNTEAFF. The CDR3 DNA reads TGTGCCAGCAGCCCCTGGGACAGCATGAACACTGAAGCTTTCTTT.